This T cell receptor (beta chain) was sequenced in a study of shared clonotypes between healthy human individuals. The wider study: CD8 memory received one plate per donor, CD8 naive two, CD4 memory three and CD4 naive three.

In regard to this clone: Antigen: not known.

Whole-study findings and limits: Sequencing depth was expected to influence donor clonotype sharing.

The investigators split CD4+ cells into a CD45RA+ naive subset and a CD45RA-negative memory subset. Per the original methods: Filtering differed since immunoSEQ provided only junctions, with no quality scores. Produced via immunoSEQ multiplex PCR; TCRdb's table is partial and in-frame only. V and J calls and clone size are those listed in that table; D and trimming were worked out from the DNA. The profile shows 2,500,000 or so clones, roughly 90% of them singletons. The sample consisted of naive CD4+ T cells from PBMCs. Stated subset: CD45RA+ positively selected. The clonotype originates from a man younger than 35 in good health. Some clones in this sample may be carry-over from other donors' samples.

CDR3 nucleotides: TGTGCCAGCAGCTTAATTGGCGGGAGGAGTAATGAGCAGTTCTTC. Its protein is CASSLIGGRSNEQFF. V is TRBV7-3 and J is TRBJ2-1; TRBD2 matches 8 bases. The V gene end was trimmed by 1 base and the J gene end by 7 bases; junction bases not matched to a gene: 6. Germline V gene data show CDR1 as SGHTA and CDR2 as FQGTGA. The CDR3 has 15 amino acids.